This T cell receptor (beta chain) derives from a study of shared clonotypes between healthy human individuals. Both subsets, CD45RA+ naive and CD45RA-negative memory, were split from the CD4+ cells. Sorted-subset replicate PCRs used 200 ng of genomic DNA. This amount corresponded to about 30,000 T cell genomes. Assay used: immunoSEQ multiplex PCR; TCRdb lists only in-frame clones, some missing. The sample comprises 1 million to 1.2 million clones, 70% to 80% of which are singletons, and 0.85% to 1% rests with the top ten. Sequencing used memory CD4+ T cells from PBMCs. This sample's subset: CD45RA-negative fraction. This receptor was identified in a young man in good health. Some clones in this sample may be carry-over from other donors' samples.

This chain's CDR3 is CASSLGTYYVEQYF. The DNA for the CDR3 is TGCGCCAGCAGCCTGGGGACTTATTACGTCGAGCAGTACTTC. The chain combines TRBV5-1 with TRBJ2-7; maybe TRBD2 (6 bases). V was trimmed by 4 bases and J by 6 bases, leaving 17 bases between them. This CDR3 comprises 14 residues. Germline assignment: CDR1 SGHRS and CDR2 YFSETQ.